This entry lists 27 T cell receptor beta chains sequenced from one sample in a study of blood T cell repertoires in COVID-19. Libraries were prepared by immunoSEQ multiplex PCR; TCRdb keeps only in-frame clonotypes and omits some of them. The sample lists about 270,000 clones; approximately 90% were seen once. Input material: PBMCs or T cells enriched from blood (not recorded which). All receptors come from a woman in her thirties or forties with acute COVID-19.

This clone was detected once. V and J are TRBV7-6 and TRBJ2-2; TRBD1 is a possible D gene (5 bases). Trimming removed 5 bases from V and 0 bases from J, with 16 bases in between. This CDR3 contains 17 residues. Per the germline V gene, CDR1 is SGHVS and CDR2 is FNYEAQ. The DNA of the CDR3 is TGTGCCAGCAGCCGAGCCCCGACAGCGACGAACACCGGGGAGCTGTTTTTT. Protein product: CASSRAPTATNTGELFF.

The gene calls are TRBV5-5 and TRBJ2-3; 8 nucleotides align to TRBD1. This CDR3 is built from 14 residues. J gave up 7 bases and V 0 bases, and 4 bases lay outside the gene matches. Germline lookup yields CDR1 SGHKS and CDR2 YYEKEE (reference sequence). CDR3 sequence reads: CASSLDQGANTQYF. CDR3 DNA: TGTGCCAGCAGCTTGGACCAGGGGGCGAATACGCAGTATTTT.

This clone showed up just a few times. This chain links TRBV3-1 (or the pseudogene TRBV3-2) with TRBJ1-1, with D unresolved. The CDR3 loop spans 14 amino acids. V was shortened by 0 bases and J by 4 bases, with 9 bases between the two germline ends. CDR1 and CDR2 (germline): LGHDT, YNNKEL (reference sequence). Written as DNA, the CDR3 is TGTGCCAGCAGCCAAGACCCTTGGAGCACTGAAGCTTTCTTT. It is translated as CASSQDPWSTEAFF.

The V gene is TRBV5-1, the J gene TRBJ1-1, with TRBD1 matching 8 bases. Trimming cost V 4 bases and J 7 bases; bases outside gene matches: 6. Germline CDR1 SGHRS, CDR2 YFSETQ. The CDR3 has 13 residues. The CDR3 loop is CASSDQGAFEAFF. The CDR3 bases are TGCGCCAGCAGCGACCAGGGGGCTTTTGAAGCTTTCTTT.

In this sample, this clone turned up once. This chain uses TRBV5-4 with TRBJ1-2; D possibly corresponds to TRBD1 (5 bases). Germline loops: CDR1 SGHNT, CDR2 YYREEE (reference sequence). The CDR3 length is 14 residues. V lost 4 bases, J lost 3 bases, and 13 bases lay in between. The CDR3 sequence: CASSGGGSYYGYTF. The CDR3 DNA reads TGTGCCAGCAGCGGGGGGGGGAGCTACTATGGCTACACCTTC.

The J gene is TRBJ1-2, the V gene TRBV24-1; D might be TRBD1 (5 bases). The CDR3 sequence is 14 residues long. The V end lost 4 bases, the J end lost 4 bases, and 12 bases lay between the germline ends. CDR1 and CDR2 from the germline V gene are KGHDR and SFDVKD. DNA of the CDR3: TGTGCCACCAGTGAGGCCTCAGGGTCCTATGGCTACACCTTC. Translated, it gives CATSEASGSYGYTF.

The chain is built from TRBV5-6 and TRBJ2-1; a weak D match, TRBD1 (6 bases). V was cut by 5 bases and J by 6 bases, with 15 bases left in between. Germline values: CDR1 SGHDT, CDR2 YYEEEE. This CDR3 comprises 14 residues. CDR3 loop: CASRGRGAGNEQFF. The CDR3 nucleotides read TGTGCCAGCAGGGGCAGGGGCGCAGGCAATGAGCAGTTCTTC.

This chain joins TRBV11-3 and TRBJ1-1; 9 nucleotides align to TRBD1. The trim removed 5 bases at V and 5 bases at J, leaving 9 bases unmatched. CDR3 length: 15 amino acids. Germline loops: CDR1 SGHNT, CDR2 YENEEA. The CDR3 sequence: CASSAGQGRGTEAFF. In DNA, the CDR3 is TGTGCCAGCAGCGCTGGACAGGGGAGGGGGACTGAAGCTTTCTTT.

This clone was detected only a few times. This chain links TRBV2 with TRBJ1-2, with 7 nucleotides matching TRBD1. Unmatched junction bases numbered 5, after V lost 5 bases and J lost 8 bases. Germline V gives CDR1 SNHLY, CDR2 FYNNEI. This CDR3 has 12 residues. The CDR3 DNA sequence: TGTGCCAGCAGTTGGAGGGGGCGAGGCTACACCTTC. It translates to CASSWRGRGYTF.

The CDR3 DNA is TGTGCCAGCAGCTTATCCTACGGTGCAGATACGCAGTATTTT. Translating it yields CASSLSYGADTQYF. This chain connects TRBV7-9 to TRBJ2-3; D not resolved. CDR3 length equals 14 residues. V dropped 2 bases and J dropped 4 bases, with 10 bases sitting between them. Germline loops: CDR1 SEHNR, CDR2 FQNEAQ (reference sequence). The full variable domain, completed using reference TRBV7-9 and TRBJ2-3, is DTGVSQNPRHKITKRGQNVTFRCDPISEHNRLYWYRQTLGQGPEFLTYFQNEAQLEKSRLLSDRFSAERPKGSFSTLEIQRTEQGDSAMYLCASSLSYGADTQYFGPGTRLTVL.

The chain has TRBV6-5 and TRBJ1-6; 9 bases are shared with TRBD1. Germline V CDR1 and CDR2: MNHEY, SVGAGI. After removal of 5 bases from V and 10 bases from J, the junction contained 6 bases not matched to a gene. CDR3 length: 14 amino acids. The CDR3 is CASSTGQGRSPLHF. CDR3 bases: TGTGCCAGCAGTACGGGACAGGGCCGCTCACCCCTCCACTTT.

The gene calls are TRBV27 and TRBJ2-3; 7 positions match TRBD1. This CDR3 has 13 amino acids. J lost 10 bases, V lost 5 bases, and 9 bases had no gene match. CDR1 and CDR2 (germline): MNHEY, SMNVEV (reference sequence). The DNA of the CDR3 is TGTGCCAGCAGTGTAACAGGGGTAGCATCGCAGTATTTT. Translating gives CASSVTGVASQYF.

The J gene is TRBJ2-3, the V gene TRBV21-1; the table gives TRBD1 as D, unverified against the DNA. TRBV21-1 is classified as a pseudogene. The CDR3 totals 14 residues. The DNA of the CDR3 is TGTGCCAGCAGCAAAGCGGCAGACACAGATACGCAGTATTTT. The encoded protein is CASSKAADTDTQYF.

V gene TRBV18 combines with J gene TRBJ1-4; no reliable D call. Germline CDR1 is KGHSH and CDR2 is LQKENI. Trimming left V 2 bases short and J 6 bases short, with 22 bases between. This CDR3 has 18 residues. In DNA form, the CDR3 reads TGTGCCAGCTCACCAAATAGAGGGAAAAACTATCTCTATGAAAAACTGTTTTTT. Its translation: CASSPNRGKNYLYEKLFF.

The V and J genes are TRBV30 and TRBJ2-7, with TRBD1 matching 11 bases. Germline loops: CDR1 GTSNPN, CDR2 SVGIG (reference sequence). Trimming at V came to 0 bases and at J to 6 bases, leaving 7 bases not matched to a gene. The CDR3 runs to 15 residues. In DNA form, the CDR3 reads TGTGCCTGGAGTGTATTAGGGACAGGGGGGGTCGAGCAGTACTTC. This gives the protein CAWSVLGTGGVEQYF.

V and J are TRBV3-1 (or the pseudogene TRBV3-2) and TRBJ1-6; TRBD1 is a possible D gene (6 bases). The V end lost 4 bases, the J end lost 7 bases, and 14 bases lay between the germline ends. The CDR3 is 15 amino acids. Germline values: CDR1 LGHDT, CDR2 YNNKEL (reference sequence). The CDR3 nucleotides are TGTGCCAGCAGCCCGACCCGGACAGTAAATTCACCCCTCCACTTT. It is translated as CASSPTRTVNSPLHF.

The V call is TRBV7-2, the J call TRBJ2-5, with D perhaps matching TRBD2 (5 bases). The CDR3 length is 13 residues. Per the germline V gene, CDR1 is SGHTA and CDR2 is FQGNSA. V was clipped by 5 bases and J by 3 bases, with 10 bases between them. The CDR3 reads CASSVRDKETQYF. CDR3 DNA: TGTGCCAGCAGCGTCCGGGATAAAGAGACCCAGTACTTC.

For the CDR3, the DNA is TGTGCCAGCAGCGACTCCGGCTATGGCTACACCTTC. It translates to CASSDSGYGYTF. The V gene is TRBV27, the J gene TRBJ1-2, with unresolved D. Trimming cost V 6 bases and J 4 bases, with 9 bases left between them. The CDR3 is 12 residues long. Per the germline V gene, CDR1 is MNHEY and CDR2 is SMNVEV (reference sequence).

The gene calls are TRBV5-8 and TRBJ2-3, with 7 bases that match TRBD1. With V trimmed by 3 bases and J by 0 bases, 7 bases remained unmatched. Germline V gives CDR1 SGHTS, CDR2 YDEGEE. The CDR3 has 16 amino acids. CDR3 nucleotides: TGTGCCAGCAGCTACCGTACAGGGGTTAGCACAGATACGCAGTATTTT. Protein: CASSYRTGVSTDTQYF.

The CDR3 sequence is CASSPRDTASPLHF. For the CDR3, the DNA is TGTGCCAGCAGCCCTCGGGACACCGCCTCACCCCTCCACTTT. This sequence joins TRBV3-1 (or the pseudogene TRBV3-2) and TRBJ1-6, with D possibly being TRBD1 (6 bases). From germline, CDR1 is LGHDT and CDR2 YNNKEL (reference sequence). The CDR3 extends over 14 amino acids. V was pared by 4 bases and J by 10 bases, with 14 bases between.

The chain has TRBV5-4 and TRBJ1-1; 9 nucleotides agree with TRBD1. Per germline, CDR1 SGHNT and CDR2 YYREEE (reference sequence). The junction had 5 bases not matched to a gene; V was cut back by 6 bases and J by 5 bases. The CDR3 is 13 residues long. DNA for the CDR3: TGTGCCAGCAAGCGACAGGGGGGAACTGAAGCTTTCTTT. The encoded protein is CASKRQGGTEAFF.

This chain uses TRBV19 with TRBJ2-3; a possible D gene is TRBD2 (5 bases). CDR3 length: 15 amino acids. The germline gives CDR1 LNHDA, CDR2 SQIVND (reference sequence). Trimming pared 4 bases from V and 0 bases from J, leaving 11 bases between. The DNA for the CDR3 is TGTGCCAGTAGTAGGCTGCGGGCGAGCACAGATACGCAGTATTTT. This codes for CASSRLRASTDTQYF.

This chain joins TRBV6-4 and TRBJ2-5; 9 bases are a match to TRBD2. This CDR3 is 16 amino acids long. V lost 7 bases to trimming and J lost 0 bases; unmatched junction nucleotides: 9. Germline CDR1 is MRHNA and CDR2 is SNTAGT. The CDR3 here is CASTHGSGSNQETQYF. The CDR3 nucleotides read TGTGCCAGCACCCACGGTAGCGGGAGTAACCAAGAGACCCAGTACTTC.

This clone appeared a single time. This chain joins TRBV27 and TRBJ1-5; no definite D call. CDR1 is MNHEY and CDR2 is SMNVEV in the germline V gene (reference sequence). Trimming removed 6 bases at V and 4 bases at J, with 19 bases between. The CDR3 has 16 residues. In DNA form, the CDR3 reads TGTGCCAGCAGAGACACCGGTCGGGGTGGGAATCAGCCCCAGCATTTT. Protein product: CASRDTGRGGNQPQHF.

The chain has TRBV28 and TRBJ2-7, with 9 positions matching TRBD1. CDR3 length: 14 amino acids. From germline, CDR1 is MDHEN and CDR2 SYDVKM. The V segment lost 3 bases and the J segment 5 bases; nucleotides outside the gene matches: 5. CDR3 amino acids: CASSLPGQGHEQYF. The CDR3, as DNA: TGTGCCAGCAGTTTGCCGGGACAGGGTCACGAGCAGTACTTC.

The chain employs TRBV7-2 and TRBJ2-1, with a weak D call TRBD2 (6 bases). Germline V gene lookup returns CDR1 SGHTA and CDR2 FQGNSA. The CDR3 has 15 amino acids. V dropped 2 bases and J dropped 0 bases, with 8 bases sitting between them. The CDR3 spells CASSLWRDSYNEQFF. DNA of the CDR3: TGTGCCAGCAGCTTATGGCGGGACTCCTACAATGAGCAGTTCTTC.

The gene calls are TRBV25-1 and TRBJ2-7, with D possibly TRBD1 on 6 matching bases. The CDR3 has 13 amino acids. V was trimmed by 6 bases and J by 2 bases, leaving 11 bases between them. Germline-derived CDR1 and CDR2 are MGHDK and SYGVNS. The CDR3 region is CASRGASPYEQYF. The CDR3 DNA reads as TGTGCCAGCAGGGGGGCATCCCCCTACGAGCAGTACTTC.